Listed below are T cell receptor beta chains from one sample, sequenced in a study of T-cell reconstitution after alpha-beta-depleted transplantation in children. TCRdb independently ran MiXCR on the PCR reads; one entry per CDR3 protein. Of nearly 200,000 distinct CDR3 sequences listed, approximately 6% are singletons. Sequenced material: PBMCs, taken before TCRalphabeta/CD19-depleted stem cell transplant. Source of these receptors: a girl under three years old with combined immunodeficiency, due to receive a stem cell transplant. Each CDR3 is given with its conserved first and last residue. The D gene is left open where the match is weak. The size entry is marked missing in some rows and otherwise reads once, few, many or a size class.

d_gene	j_gene	abundance	v_gene	CDR3aa	CDR3nt
TRBD2	TRBJ2-7	many	TRBV12-3/TRBV12-4	CASSVIAGGSYEQYF	TGTGCCAGCAGCGTAATAGCGGGGGGATCCTACGAGCAGTACTTC
.	TRBJ2-1	many	TRBV29-1	CSVTQSSYNEQFF	TGCAGCGTTACCCAGAGCTCCTACAATGAGCAGTTCTTC
TRBD2	TRBJ2-3	many	TRBV7-3	CASSLSLAGGDTQYF	TGTGCCAGCAGCTTATCGCTAGCGGGAGGAGATACGCAGTATTTT
TRBD2	TRBJ2-5	few	TRBV29-1	CSVDGLAGGVETQYF	TGCAGCGTTGATGGACTAGCGGGGGGGGTAGAGACCCAGTACTTC
.	TRBJ2-7	many	TRBV9	CASSVGLQAHEQYF	TGTGCCAGCAGCGTAGGGCTACAGGCCCACGAGCAGTACTTC
TRBD1	TRBJ2-1	many	TRBV24-1	CATESGQGGYNEQFF	TGTGCCACCGAGTCGGGACAGGGGGGCTACAATGAGCAGTTCTTC
.	TRBJ2-1	many	TRBV7-3	CASSLNHEQFF	TGTGCCAGCAGCTTAAACCATGAGCAGTTCTTC
TRBD1	TRBJ2-1	.	TRBV11-1	CASSDRVRNEQFF	TGTGCCAGCAGCGACAGGGTGCGGAATGAGCAGTTCTTC
.	TRBJ2-5	many	TRBV12-5	CASGFGPSQETQYF	TGTGCTAGTGGTTTTGGTCCTAGTCAAGAGACCCAGTACTTC
.	TRBJ1-5	many	TRBV12-3/TRBV12-4	CASSLASNINQPQHF	TGTGCCAGCAGTTTGGCCAGCAATATCAATCAGCCCCAGCATTTT
TRBD2	TRBJ2-3	many	TRBV7-3	CASSSPLSGSTDTQYF	TGTGCCAGCAGCTCCCCCCTGAGCGGGAGTACAGATACGCAGTATTTT
TRBD2	TRBJ2-7	few	TRBV7-9	CASSSLSGGSSYEQYF	TGTGCCAGCAGCTCCCTTAGCGGGGGGAGCTCCTACGAGCAGTACTTC
.	TRBJ2-1	many	TRBV5-1	CASSLVPIGGLEFAIEQFF	TGCGCCAGCAGCTTGGTGCCAATCGGAGGTCTAGAGTTCGCGATTGAGCAGTTCTTC
TRBD2	TRBJ2-5	many	TRBV5-1	CASSLGVVGGGQETQYF	TGCGCCAGCAGCTTGGGAGTTGTTGGCGGGGGCCAAGAGACCCAGTACTTC
.	TRBJ2-2	many	TRBV28	CASSPRTPTGELFF	TGTGCCAGCAGTCCTAGAACGCCCACCGGGGAGCTGTTTTTT
.	TRBJ1-5	many	TRBV15	CATSSAFRDQNQPQHF	TGTGCCACCAGCAGCGCATTCCGGGACCAAAATCAGCCCCAGCATTTT
.	TRBJ2-5	.	TRBV7-2	CASSPTWAGAQETQYF	TGTGCCAGCAGCCCCACTTGGGCGGGTGCCCAAGAGACCCAGTACTTC
.	TRBJ2-1	many	TRBV5-1	CASIGLRLEQFF	TGCGCCAGCATTGGCCTCCGGCTTGAGCAGTTCTTC
.	TRBJ2-5	many	TRBV27	CASSLVWGETQYF	TGTGCCAGCAGTTTAGTTTGGGGAGAGACCCAGTACTTC
TRBD2	TRBJ2-3	many	TRBV7-8	CASSPLLAGSTQYF	TGTGCCAGCAGCCCCCTCCTAGCGGGGAGTACGCAGTATTTT
TRBD2	TRBJ2-1	few	TRBV11-3	CASSLVYAILAGGTRGNEQFF	TGTGCCAGCAGCTTAGTTTACGCAATACTAGCGGGAGGGACAAGGGGGAATGAGCAGTTCTTC
.	TRBJ2-7	few	TRBV20-1	CSARDVGGVWNEQYF	TGCAGTGCTAGAGATGTAGGTGGGGTATGGAACGAGCAGTACTTC